The 28 T cell receptor beta chains reported below all come from one sample, sequenced in a study of blood T cell repertoires in COVID-19. Produced via immunoSEQ multiplex PCR; TCRdb's table is partial and in-frame only. The sample carries about 220,000 clones, approximately 86% recorded once. Sequenced sample: PBMCs or T cells enriched from blood (not recorded which). The receptors come from a woman aged 50 to 60 with acute COVID-19.

The CDR3 reads CASSEDRGRQQFF. CDR3 in DNA: TGTGCCAGCAGTGAAGACAGGGGTCGGCAGCAGTTCTTC. V gene TRBV6-4 combines with J gene TRBJ2-1; 8 bases are a match to TRBD1. J gave up 11 bases and V 3 bases, and 6 bases lay outside the gene matches. There are 13 residues in the CDR3. The germline V gene encodes CDR1 MRHNA and CDR2 SNTAGT.

The V gene is TRBV7-9, the J gene TRBJ2-1, with D perhaps TRBD1 (5 bases). In germline, CDR1 is SEHNR, CDR2 FQNEAQ (reference sequence). The CDR3 loop spans 13 amino acids. V gave up 7 bases and J gave up 7 bases, with 14 bases separating them. The CDR3 DNA reads as TGTGCCAGCAACAGGTTTAATTGGAATGAGCAGTTCTTC. It yields the protein CASNRFNWNEQFF.

This clone was counted a single time. This CDR3 reads CASSPPWGQGGYEKLFF. CDR3 nucleotide sequence: TGTGCCAGCTCACCACCGTGGGGGCAGGGTGGTTATGAAAAACTGTTTTTT. The chain joins TRBV18 to TRBJ1-4; possibly TRBD1 for D (6 bases). The CDR3 sequence is 17 residues long. Trimming cost V 0 bases and J 6 bases, with 17 bases left between them. Germline CDR1 is KGHSH and CDR2 is LQKENI.

This clone turned up a few times. The chain employs TRBV27 and TRBJ1-6; possibly TRBD1 for D (6 bases). Germline CDR1 and CDR2: MNHEY and SMNVEV (reference sequence). V was trimmed by 3 bases and J by 5 bases, leaving 14 bases between them. The CDR3 is made up of 16 amino acids. The CDR3 here is CASSFSHYRDNSPLHF. The CDR3 bases are TGTGCCAGCAGTTTTTCTCATTACAGGGATAATTCACCCCTCCACTTT.

The chain is built from TRBV2 and TRBJ2-3, with 8 bases lining up with TRBD1. Germline assignment: CDR1 SNHLY and CDR2 FYNNEI. This CDR3 contains 14 residues. Germline trimming cut 8 bases from V and 0 bases from J; bases unmatched to any gene: 4. For the CDR3, the DNA is TGTGCCAGCCTCCAGGGGGCTAGCACAGATACGCAGTATTTT. The encoded protein is CASLQGASTDTQYF.

The DNA for the CDR3 is TGTGCCAGCAGTTACCCTGGGACACCTACCGGGGAGCTGTTTTTT. Protein product: CASSYPGTPTGELFF. The V and J genes are TRBV6-2 or TRBV6-3 and TRBJ2-2; TRBD1 might be the D (6 bases). Germline assignment: CDR1 MNHEY and CDR2 SVGEGT. Trimming left V 2 bases short and J 5 bases short, with 12 bases between. The CDR3 has 15 amino acids.

This chain connects TRBV7-9 to TRBJ1-1; D is ambiguous. The length of the CDR3 is 13 residues. Germline lookup yields CDR1 SEHNR and CDR2 FQNEAQ (reference sequence). V was pared by 4 bases and J by 1 base, with 7 bases between. CDR3 in amino acids: CASSSPGNTEAFF. CDR3 DNA sequence: TGTGCCAGCAGCTCCCCAGGGAACACTGAAGCTTTCTTT.

This clone is a singleton in its sample. This rearrangement joins TRBV28 to TRBJ1-2, with 8 bases fitting TRBD1. The CDR3 consists of 14 residues. With V trimmed by 5 bases and J by 8 bases, 10 bases remained unmatched. The germline V gene has CDR1 MDHEN and CDR2 SYDVKM. CDR3 sequence (DNA): TGTGCCAGCAGTACCTACTCAGGGGGCGTCGGCTACACCTTC. Residues: CASSTYSGGVGYTF.

This chain uses TRBV7-8 with TRBJ2-7, with TRBD1 identical over 8 bases. Per germline, CDR1 SGHVS and CDR2 FQNEAQ. CDR3 length equals 16 residues. V was pared by 6 bases and J by 5 bases, with 15 bases of the junction left unmatched. The CDR3 here is CASSHRAQGAFDEQYF. For the CDR3, the DNA is TGTGCCAGCAGTCACCGGGCGCAGGGGGCCTTCGACGAGCAGTACTTC.

V usage is TRBV30 and J usage is TRBJ1-5; D not certain. Looked up from germline, CDR1 is GTSNPN and CDR2 is SVGIG (reference sequence). The CDR3 runs to 12 residues. V was trimmed by 1 base and J by 10 bases, leaving 11 bases between them. This chain's CDR3 is CAWSDAALPQHF. CDR3 bases: TGTGCCTGGAGTGACGCGGCTCTCCCCCAGCATTTT. The full variable domain, with the rest looked up from reference TRBV30 and TRBJ1-5, is SQTIHQWPATLVQPVGSPLSLECTVEGTSNPNLYWYRQAAGRGLQLLFYSVGIGQISSEVPQNLSASRPQDRQFILSSKKLLLSDSGFYLCAWSDAALPQHFGDGTRLSIL.

CDR3 amino acids: CAIRRLADSSYEQYF. Here the CDR3 DNA reads TGTGCCATCAGGAGACTAGCGGATAGCTCCTACGAGCAGTACTTC. The V and J genes are TRBV10-3 and TRBJ2-7; 9 positions agree with TRBD2. From germline, CDR1 is ENHRY and CDR2 SYGVKD. Unmatched junction bases numbered 6, after V lost 6 bases and J lost 0 bases. The CDR3 has 15 residues.

This clone was observed a handful of times. J is TRBJ2-5 and V is TRBV9, with TRBD2 identical over 11 bases. The germline CDR1 and CDR2 sequences are SGDLS and YYNGEE. There are 13 residues in the CDR3. V dropped 6 bases and J dropped 3; count of bases not matched to a gene: 1. The CDR3 sequence: CASTGLAEETQYF. CDR3 coding DNA: TGTGCCAGCACGGGACTAGCGGAAGAGACCCAGTACTTC.

The rearrangement uses TRBV19 and TRBJ2-2, with TRBD2 matching 9 bases. Trimming took 5 bases from V and 3 from J; bases not matched to a gene: 4. This CDR3 has 15 residues. CDR1 LNHDA and CDR2 SQIVND come from the germline V gene (reference sequence). CDR3 coding DNA: TGTGCCAGTAGTGCTAGCGGGACCTACACCGGGGAGCTGTTTTTT. Its protein product is CASSASGTYTGELFF.

The J gene is TRBJ1-5, the V gene TRBV28; a weak D match, TRBD1 (5 bases). This CDR3 contains 14 residues. Germline assignment: CDR1 MDHEN and CDR2 SYDVKM. V was cut by 8 bases and J by 4 bases, with 15 bases left in between. The CDR3 loop is CASYGGSQNQPQHF. The CDR3, as DNA: TGTGCCAGCTATGGGGGGTCCCAAAATCAGCCCCAGCATTTT.

This clone was recorded at least ten times. V usage is TRBV4-2 and J usage is TRBJ2-5, with TRBD2 identical over 9 bases. CDR1 and CDR2 from the germline V gene are LGHNA and YNFKEQ. J was trimmed by 5 bases and V by 1 base; bases with no gene match: 11. This CDR3 spans 17 amino acids. The CDR3 DNA is TGTGCCAGCAGCCAAGGTCATGCGGGAGGGCCCGGGGAGACCCAGTACTTC. Translating it yields CASSQGHAGGPGETQYF.

The J gene is TRBJ1-2, the V gene TRBV19; 10 bases fit TRBD1. This CDR3 is built from 15 residues. Germline V lookup: CDR1 LNHDA, CDR2 SQIVND (reference sequence). The trim removed 8 bases at V and 6 bases at J, leaving 12 bases unmatched. CDR3 in DNA: TGTGCCAGTCGGCTAGGGGACAGGGGAACAGATGGCTACACCTTC. Its protein product is CASRLGDRGTDGYTF.

The V and J genes are TRBV14 and TRBJ2-5; maybe TRBD2 (6 bases). This CDR3 region has 14 residues. Trimming shortened V by 2 bases and J by 1 base, and 8 bases separated the two germline ends. Germline V gene lookup returns CDR1 SGHDN and CDR2 FVKESK. The CDR3 coding sequence is TGTGCCAGCAGCCAAAGGGACTTCCAAGAGACCCAGTACTTC. It yields the protein CASSQRDFQETQYF.

In its sample, this clone was seen once. The chain couples TRBV7-9 to TRBJ1-3; D is possibly TRBD1 (5 bases). V was clipped by 8 bases and J by 1 base, with 9 bases between them. From germline, CDR1 is SEHNR and CDR2 FQNEAQ (reference sequence). CDR3 length equals 13 residues. The CDR3 DNA is TGTGCCAGCGGGGGGGAGTCTGGAAACACCATATATTTT. It specifies CASGGESGNTIYF.

V gene TRBV7-6 combines with J gene TRBJ2-3, with D tentatively TRBD2 (5 bases). Germline loops: CDR1 SGHVS, CDR2 FNYEAQ. This CDR3 has 15 residues. Trimming removed 5 bases from V and 0 bases from J, with 12 bases in between. For the CDR3, the DNA is TGTGCCAGCAGCAGAGGAGGCCCTAGCACAGATACGCAGTATTTT. Translation: CASSRGGPSTDTQYF.

This chain connects TRBV7-9 to TRBJ2-7, with 10 positions matching TRBD1. This CDR3 is built from 14 residues. The junction had 8 bases not matched to a gene; V was cut back by 7 bases and J by 5 bases. The germline gives CDR1 SEHNR, CDR2 FQNEAQ (reference sequence). CDR3 residues: CASTKGQGRDEQYF. CDR3 DNA sequence: TGTGCCAGCACCAAGGGACAGGGGAGGGACGAGCAGTACTTC.

The rearrangement joins TRBV4-1 to TRBJ1-2, with a tentative D call TRBD1 (6 bases). This CDR3 has 16 amino acids. Germline CDR1 is MGHRA and CDR2 is YSYEKL. Trimming took off 5 bases at V and 4 bases at J, with 20 bases between the two ends. The CDR3 reads CASSSQGGARGYGYTF. CDR3 nucleotide sequence: TGCGCCAGCAGCTCCCAAGGGGGGGCGCGTGGCTATGGCTACACCTTC.

V gene TRBV19 combines with J gene TRBJ1-1; weak D call: TRBD1 (5 bases). There are 12 residues in the CDR3. V was trimmed by 6 bases and J by 7 bases, leaving 12 bases between them. Germline V CDR1 and CDR2: LNHDA, SQIVND (reference sequence). CDR3 in DNA: TGTGCCAGTAGGATGGGGCAGGTTGAAGCTTTCTTT. Residues: CASRMGQVEAFF.

V and J are TRBV5-1 and TRBJ1-4; 8 nucleotides line up with TRBD1. The trim removed 3 bases at V and 7 bases at J, leaving 8 bases unmatched. The CDR3 totals 15 residues. Germline lookup yields CDR1 SGHRS and CDR2 YFSETQ. CDR3 in DNA: TGCGCCAGCAGCTGGGGACAGGTAAAGGGTGAAAAACTGTTTTTT. Amino acid sequence: CASSWGQVKGEKLFF.

The chain is built from TRBV28 and TRBJ2-7; TRBD1 is a possible D gene (5 bases). V shed 5 bases and J shed 2 bases, with 10 bases lying between them. Germline lookup yields CDR1 MDHEN and CDR2 SYDVKM. This CDR3 is 13 amino acids long. The DNA for the CDR3 is TGTGCCAGCAGTCTTAGACAGACCTACGAGCAGTACTTC. This gives the protein CASSLRQTYEQYF.

The V call is TRBV19, the J call TRBJ1-6; TRBD1 agrees at 9 bases. The CDR3 is 17 residues long. Germline CDR1 LNHDA, CDR2 SQIVND (reference sequence). The V segment lost 6 bases and the J segment 6 bases; nucleotides outside the gene matches: 12. CDR3 residues: CASRLTGTGLINSPLHF. CDR3 nucleotide sequence: TGTGCCAGTAGGCTCACCGGGACAGGGTTGATTAATTCACCCCTCCACTTT.

The chain links TRBV19 to TRBJ2-7; 8 bases agree with TRBD2. CDR1 is LNHDA, CDR2 SQIVND, per germline (reference sequence). V gave up 3 bases and J gave up 1 base; unmatched junction bases: 2. The CDR3 consists of 14 residues. The CDR3 loop reads CASSMVAGSYEQYF. Here the CDR3 DNA reads TGTGCCAGTAGTATGGTAGCGGGATCCTACGAGCAGTACTTC.

The count of this clone is one. The chain employs TRBV5-1 and TRBJ1-3; D might be TRBD1 (5 bases). Germline V gene data show CDR1 as SGHRS and CDR2 as YFSETQ. V lost 2 bases and J lost 4, with 10 bases in between. The CDR3 extends over 14 amino acids. The CDR3 coding sequence is TGCGCCAGCAGCTTTACAGGTACCGGAAACACCATATATTTT. Amino acid sequence: CASSFTGTGNTIYF.

The CDR3 DNA follows: TGTGCCAGCAGCCAAGACGCTAGCATGAAGACCCAGTACTTC. Protein sequence: CASSQDASMKTQYF. J is TRBJ2-5 and V is TRBV14, with D maybe TRBD2 (5 bases). Germline values: CDR1 SGHDN, CDR2 FVKESK. The V gene lost 0 bases and the J gene lost 6 bases, with 11 bases spanning the gap. This CDR3 is 14 amino acids long.